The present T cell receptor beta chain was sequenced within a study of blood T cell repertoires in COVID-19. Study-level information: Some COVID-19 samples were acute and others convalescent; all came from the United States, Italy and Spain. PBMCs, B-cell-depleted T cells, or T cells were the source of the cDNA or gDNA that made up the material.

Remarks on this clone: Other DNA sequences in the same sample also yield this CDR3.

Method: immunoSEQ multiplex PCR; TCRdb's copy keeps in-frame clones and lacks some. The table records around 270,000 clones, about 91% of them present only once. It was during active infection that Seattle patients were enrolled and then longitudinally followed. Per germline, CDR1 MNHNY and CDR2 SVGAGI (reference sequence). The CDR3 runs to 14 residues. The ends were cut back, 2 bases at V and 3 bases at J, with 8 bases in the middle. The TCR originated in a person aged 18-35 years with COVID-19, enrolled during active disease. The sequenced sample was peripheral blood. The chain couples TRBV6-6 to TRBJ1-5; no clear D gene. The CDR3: CASSYPEDNQPQHF. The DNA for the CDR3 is TGTGCCAGCAGTTACCCGGAGGACAATCAGCCCCAGCATTTT.